A selection of T cell receptor beta chains follows, all from one sample in a study of blood T cell repertoires in COVID-19. Sequencing used immunoSEQ multiplex PCR; TCRdb keeps in-frame clones, though not all of them. The sample lists around 380,000 clones; over 65% were seen once. The specimen sequenced was peripheral blood. These receptors all stem from a human donor with acute or convalescent COVID-19. The donor label of this sample is uncertain. The conserved cysteine and the conserved F or W are not part of the CDR3 here. The order of the fields is V gene, J gene, CDR3 protein.

v_gene: TRBV5-1; j_gene: TRBJ1-1; CDR3aa: ASSPGIQGAFAATEAF
v_gene: TRBV11-3; j_gene: TRBJ1-5; CDR3aa: ASSLGDRGEPQPQH
v_gene: TRBV28; j_gene: TRBJ2-2; CDR3aa: ASSTTGTGGHGELF
v_gene: TRBV11-2; j_gene: TRBJ1-1; CDR3aa: ASSLRGFGVGNTEAF
v_gene: TRBV7-6; j_gene: TRBJ2-1; CDR3aa: ASSSRTPSYNEQF
v_gene: TRBV6-4; j_gene: TRBJ1-6; CDR3aa: ASSEGDYGSPLH
v_gene: TRBV30; j_gene: TRBJ1-4; CDR3aa: AWSVVGGPGEKLF
v_gene: TRBV4-1; j_gene: TRBJ2-7; CDR3aa: ASSQEGTSPTYEQY
v_gene: TRBV27; j_gene: TRBJ1-5; CDR3aa: ASSRQGYNQPQH
v_gene: TRBV18; j_gene: TRBJ1-1; CDR3aa: ASSPYLGGNTEAF
v_gene: TRBV4-2; j_gene: TRBJ2-3; CDR3aa: ASSHPSAGLAGDTQY
v_gene: TRBV18; j_gene: TRBJ2-3; CDR3aa: ASSSRLGQGLTDTQY
v_gene: TRBV28; j_gene: TRBJ2-6; CDR3aa: AALSGANVLT
v_gene: TRBV6-5; j_gene: TRBJ1-1; CDR3aa: ASTNRAWNTEAF
v_gene: TRBV18; j_gene: TRBJ1-5; CDR3aa: ASSEQRNYQPQH
v_gene: TRBV5-5; j_gene: TRBJ2-1; CDR3aa: ASSLWAGTGGNEQF
v_gene: TRBV6-2/TRBV6-3; j_gene: TRBJ2-2; CDR3aa: ASSFLNAIGGAGELF
v_gene: TRBV6-2/TRBV6-3; j_gene: TRBJ2-2; CDR3aa: ASSPDRGRNTGELF
v_gene: TRBV27; j_gene: TRBJ2-1; CDR3aa: ASSLLYGSGYNEQF
v_gene: TRBV29-1; j_gene: TRBJ2-2; CDR3aa: SVYLSDRGAAGELF
v_gene: TRBV29-1; j_gene: TRBJ1-2; CDR3aa: SVTGGSGYT
v_gene: TRBV30; j_gene: TRBJ2-5; CDR3aa: AWSVGQGETQY
v_gene: TRBV7-8; j_gene: TRBJ1-4; CDR3aa: ASSPRRRENEKLF
v_gene: TRBV19; j_gene: TRBJ2-1; CDR3aa: ASSIREGVGQF
v_gene: TRBV4-2; j_gene: TRBJ1-5; CDR3aa: ASSQGEQGNQPQH
v_gene: TRBV10-2; j_gene: TRBJ1-6; CDR3aa: ASSVQGNSPLH
v_gene: TRBV2; j_gene: TRBJ2-4; CDR3aa: ASSEWGQGPDIQY
v_gene: TRBV9; j_gene: TRBJ2-5; CDR3aa: ASSVGVGETQY
v_gene: TRBV20-1; j_gene: TRBJ2-3; CDR3aa: SASLLPTDTQY
v_gene: TRBV29-1; j_gene: TRBJ2-7; CDR3aa: SVELPGQSFYEQY
v_gene: TRBV5-1; j_gene: TRBJ2-7; CDR3aa: ASRPGTSGTHEQY
v_gene: TRBV18; j_gene: TRBJ1-4; CDR3aa: ASQPGQGIEKLF
v_gene: TRBV11-3; j_gene: TRBJ2-1; CDR3aa: ASSSKPLGLAGVIDEQF
v_gene: TRBV3-1/TRBV3-2; j_gene: TRBJ1-2; CDR3aa: ASSPWARGTNYGYT
v_gene: TRBV5-8; j_gene: TRBJ1-2; CDR3aa: ASSLARYYGYT
v_gene: TRBV14; j_gene: TRBJ2-3; CDR3aa: ASSQVRLAATDTQY
v_gene: TRBV7-2; j_gene: TRBJ2-1; CDR3aa: ASSLGTSGRVGSEQF
v_gene: TRBV6-5; j_gene: TRBJ2-7; CDR3aa: ASSWSGQPEQY
v_gene: TRBV5-1; j_gene: TRBJ2-3; CDR3aa: ASSLALIAGDSDTQY
v_gene: TRBV18; j_gene: TRBJ2-7; CDR3aa: ASSPPSPRGYEQY
v_gene: TRBV5-6; j_gene: TRBJ1-2; CDR3aa: ASGIGRQGDGYT
v_gene: TRBV5-4; j_gene: TRBJ1-1; CDR3aa: ASSLPYRETEAF
v_gene: TRBV2; j_gene: TRBJ1-5; CDR3aa: ASSDREGNQPQH
v_gene: TRBV6-6; j_gene: TRBJ1-5; CDR3aa: ASSYLDRNQPQH
v_gene: TRBV7-2; j_gene: TRBJ2-1; CDR3aa: ASSLGQVGEQF
v_gene: TRBV27; j_gene: TRBJ2-7; CDR3aa: ASISGTTYEQY
v_gene: TRBV6-5; j_gene: TRBJ1-1; CDR3aa: ASTLEGQRKAF
v_gene: TRBV11-2; j_gene: TRBJ2-2; CDR3aa: ASSLDARTTGELF
v_gene: TRBV2; j_gene: TRBJ1-1; CDR3aa: ASSTTNTEAF
v_gene: TRBV6-6; j_gene: TRBJ1-2; CDR3aa: ASSYSLYGYT
v_gene: TRBV6-5; j_gene: TRBJ2-3; CDR3aa: ASTSPHDTQY
v_gene: TRBV7-9; j_gene: TRBJ2-2; CDR3aa: ASSSVELF
v_gene: TRBV28; j_gene: TRBJ2-7; CDR3aa: ASSFNGQGAPGEQY
v_gene: TRBV12-3/TRBV12-4; j_gene: TRBJ1-1; CDR3aa: ASSFMGSTEAF
v_gene: TRBV19; j_gene: TRBJ2-2; CDR3aa: ASRGYASGAVTGELF
v_gene: TRBV29-1; j_gene: TRBJ2-5; CDR3aa: SVEEPGLAETQY
v_gene: TRBV28; j_gene: TRBJ1-5; CDR3aa: ASSFPTISGDRRNQPQH
v_gene: TRBV30; j_gene: TRBJ1-4; CDR3aa: AWMGDSITEKLF
v_gene: TRBV28; j_gene: TRBJ1-2; CDR3aa: ASSRGQFGYT